What follows are 10 T cell receptor beta chains derived from one specimen sequenced in a study of cytomegalovirus exposure and HLA in healthy donors. The PCR ran on 60 Vbeta and 13 Jbeta primers. Only in-frame clones appear in the TCRdb table, and some are missing; sequencing was by immunoSEQ multiplex PCR. In the table there are fewer than 120,000 clones, 76% of which are singletons. Sequencing input: PBMCs. These TCRs come from a man in his thirties or forties in good health and CMV-seropositive.

The chain carries TRBV7-9 and TRBJ2-2, with a possible D match to TRBD1 (5 bases). Trimming took off 5 bases at V and 5 bases at J, with 9 bases between the two ends. CDR3 length equals 13 residues. Per germline, CDR1 SEHNR and CDR2 FQNEAQ (reference sequence). The CDR3 here is CASSPQGTGELFF. The CDR3 DNA is TGTGCCAGCAGCCCTCAGGGAACCGGGGAGCTGTTTTTT.

The chain uses TRBV28 and TRBJ1-2; D possibly corresponds to TRBD1 (6 bases). Trimming removed 6 bases from V and 5 bases from J, with 16 bases in between. Looked up from germline, CDR1 is MDHEN and CDR2 is SYDVKM. This CDR3 is 14 amino acids long. The CDR3: CASSTGRVRYGYTF. The DNA of the CDR3 is TGTGCCAGCAGCACAGGGAGGGTTAGATATGGCTACACCTTC.

The J gene is TRBJ1-2, the V gene TRBV28; TRBD1 might be the D (5 bases). V was cut by 8 bases and J by 4 bases, with 17 bases left in between. Germline CDR1 and CDR2: MDHEN and SYDVKM. The CDR3 is made up of 14 amino acids. This CDR3 is CASGIGDLFYGYTF. CDR3 DNA: TGTGCCAGCGGAATAGGGGATTTATTCTATGGCTACACCTTC.

This chain links TRBV14 with TRBJ2-7; 9 nucleotides align to TRBD1. Trimming at V came to 4 bases and at J to 6 bases, leaving 7 bases not matched to a gene. The CDR3 contains 14 residues. The germline CDR1 and CDR2 sequences are SGHDN and FVKESK. The CDR3 nucleotides are TGTGCCAGCAGCCTAGACAGGGGGATCGGCGAGCAGTACTTC. Protein sequence: CASSLDRGIGEQYF.

The V and J genes are TRBV7-6 and TRBJ2-7; 10 bases agree with TRBD2. J lost 2 bases, V lost 4 bases, and 2 bases had no gene match. The CDR3 has 14 residues. Per germline, CDR1 SGHVS and CDR2 FNYEAQ. The CDR3 here is CASSSGLAAYEQYF. DNA for the CDR3: TGTGCCAGCAGCTCCGGACTAGCGGCCTACGAGCAGTACTTC.

This clone was observed a few times. This chain links TRBV11-2 with TRBJ2-7, with 10 bases identical to TRBD2. V lost 4 bases to trimming and J lost 0 bases; unmatched junction nucleotides: 6. Germline CDR1 reads SGHAT; CDR2 reads FQNNGV. This CDR3 comprises 16 residues. CDR3 sequence: CASSWASGGPSYEQYF. CDR3 in DNA: TGTGCCAGCAGCTGGGCTAGCGGGGGTCCCTCCTACGAGCAGTACTTC.

The V and J genes are TRBV5-6 and TRBJ2-3; D is perhaps TRBD1 (5 bases). Trimming shortened V by 2 bases and J by 5 bases, and 9 bases separated the two germline ends. Germline V CDR1 and CDR2: SGHDT, YYEEEE. The CDR3 length is 13 residues. CDR3 nucleotide sequence: TGTGCCAGCAGCTTCAGGGATCTAGATACGCAGTATTTT. Residues: CASSFRDLDTQYF.

V is TRBV6-6 and J is TRBJ1-4, with TRBD1 matching 7 bases. CDR1 and CDR2 (germline): MNHNY, SVGAGI (reference sequence). The CDR3 totals 15 residues. The J segment lost 5 bases and the V segment lost 5 bases, leaving 8 bases of the junction unmatched. For the CDR3, the DNA is TGTGCCAGCAGTCGTCGACAGGGTCCAAATGAAAAACTGTTTTTT. Translated: CASSRRQGPNEKLFF.

This clone was seen only once. The chain carries TRBV7-2 and TRBJ2-5; 10 bases are shared with TRBD2. CDR1 SGHTA and CDR2 FQGNSA come from the germline V gene. The ends lost 7 bases at V and 4 bases at J; junction bases unmatched: 9. The CDR3 is 15 amino acids. CDR3 in amino acids: CASTLWTSGGETQYF. The CDR3 DNA reads as TGTGCCAGCACCCTCTGGACTAGCGGCGGAGAGACCCAGTACTTC.

The chain joins TRBV5-1 to TRBJ2-1; TRBD1 matches at 7 bases. V trimming: 4 bases; J trimming: 1 base; junction bases outside the gene matches: 5. From germline, CDR1 is SGHRS and CDR2 YFSETQ. The CDR3 loop spans 15 amino acids. The chain's CDR3 is CASSPGQPSYNEQFF. As DNA, the CDR3 is TGCGCCAGCAGCCCGGGACAGCCTTCCTACAATGAGCAGTTCTTC.